The clone carrying this TCR beta chain showed up just a few times. The target antigen is unknown. This sample was included in a study of neoadjuvant anti-PD-1 for oral cavity cancer. Method: immunoSEQ multiplex PCR; TCRdb's copy keeps in-frame clones and lacks some. Of 20,000 to 25,000 clones detected, around 26% appear once; the ten largest clones hold roughly 17%. The V gene's germline CDR1 is SGHAT and CDR2 FQNNGV. This CDR3 contains 14 residues. V lost 5 bases and J 4 bases, leaving 12 bases between the germline ends. Described time point: after neoadjuvant nivolumab, at surgical resection. General study findings and limits: Higher pretreatment blood Treg/Th17 ratios correlated with higher pretreatment blood and lower post-treatment tumor TCRbeta clonality.

The clonotype originates from a person between 40 and 80 years old with oral cavity squamous cell carcinoma. The chain couples TRBV11-2 to TRBJ1-3; D is unclear. This sample comprised tumor tissue, obtained after nivolumab (anti-PD-1) treatment. CDR3 sequence (DNA): TGTGCCAGCAGCCCATTCAAGGGAGGAAACACCATATATTTT. It is translated as CASSPFKGGNTIYF.